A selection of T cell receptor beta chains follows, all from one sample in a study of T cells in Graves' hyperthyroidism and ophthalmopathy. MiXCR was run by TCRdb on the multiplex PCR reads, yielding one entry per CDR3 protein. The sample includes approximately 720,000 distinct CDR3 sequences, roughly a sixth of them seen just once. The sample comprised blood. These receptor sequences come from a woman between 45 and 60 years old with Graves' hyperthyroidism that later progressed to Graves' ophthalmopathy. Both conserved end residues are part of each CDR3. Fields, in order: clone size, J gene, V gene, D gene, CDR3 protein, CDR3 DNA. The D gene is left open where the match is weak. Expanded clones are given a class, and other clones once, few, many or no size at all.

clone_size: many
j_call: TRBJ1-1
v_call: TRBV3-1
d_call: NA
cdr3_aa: CASSQEPILNTEAFF
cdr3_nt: TGTGCCAGCAGCCAAGAGCCAATACTAAACACTGAAGCTTTCTTT

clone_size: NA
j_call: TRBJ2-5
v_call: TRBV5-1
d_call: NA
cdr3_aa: CASSLAGPSLETQYF
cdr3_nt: TGCGCCAGCAGCTTGGCCGGACCCAGTCTGGAGACCCAGTACTTC

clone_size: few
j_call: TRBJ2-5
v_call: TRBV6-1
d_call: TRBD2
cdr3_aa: CASSEGHQRGGGETQYF
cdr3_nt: TGTGCCAGCAGTGAAGGACATCAACGGGGGGGGGGGGAGACCCAGTACTTC

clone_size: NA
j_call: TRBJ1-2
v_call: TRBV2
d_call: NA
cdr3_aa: CASTNWALNYGYTF
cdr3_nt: TGTGCCAGCACCAACTGGGCCCTAAACTATGGCTACACCTTC

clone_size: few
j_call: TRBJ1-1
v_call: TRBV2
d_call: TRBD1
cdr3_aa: CASRRPGQLNTEAFF
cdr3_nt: TGTGCCAGCAGGCGTCCGGGACAGCTGAACACTGAAGCTTTCTTT

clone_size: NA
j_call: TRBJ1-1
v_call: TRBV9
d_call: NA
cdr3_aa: CASSAPGGGTEAFF
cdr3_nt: TGTGCCAGCAGCGCCCCCGGGGGAGGGACTGAAGCTTTCTTT

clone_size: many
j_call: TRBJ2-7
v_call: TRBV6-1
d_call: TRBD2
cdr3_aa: CASRGLAGDSYEQYF
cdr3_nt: TGTGCCAGCAGGGGACTAGCGGGGGACTCCTACGAGCAGTACTTC

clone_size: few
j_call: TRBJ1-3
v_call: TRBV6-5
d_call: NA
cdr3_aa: CASSYSRQQGGGNTIYF
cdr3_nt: TGTGCCAGCAGTTACTCGAGACAACAGGGAGGGGGAAACACCATATATTTT

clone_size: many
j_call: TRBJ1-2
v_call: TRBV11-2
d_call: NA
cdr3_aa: CASSPIDSARYGYTF
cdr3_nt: TGTGCCAGCAGTCCTATCGACAGCGCGCGATATGGCTACACCTTC

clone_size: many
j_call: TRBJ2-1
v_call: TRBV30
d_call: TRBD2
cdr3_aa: CAWSVSLSGGDEQFF
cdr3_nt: TGTGCCTGGAGTGTATCGCTTAGCGGGGGCGATGAGCAGTTCTTC

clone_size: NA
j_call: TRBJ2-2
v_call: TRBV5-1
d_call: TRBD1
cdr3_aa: CASSGTGDAGELFF
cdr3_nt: TGCGCCAGCAGCGGGACAGGGGATGCCGGGGAGCTGTTTTTT

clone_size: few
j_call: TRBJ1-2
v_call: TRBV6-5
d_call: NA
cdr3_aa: CASSYSERGFDGYTF
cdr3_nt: TGTGCCAGCAGTTACTCGGAGCGGGGATTTGATGGCTACACCTTC

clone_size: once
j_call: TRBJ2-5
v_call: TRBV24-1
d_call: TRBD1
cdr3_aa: CATSDSPRQGKETQYF
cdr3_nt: TGTGCCACCAGTGATTCTCCCCGACAGGGAAAAGAGACCCAGTACTTC

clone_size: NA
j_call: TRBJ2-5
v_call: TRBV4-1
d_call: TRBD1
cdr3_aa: CASSRTGGGETQYF
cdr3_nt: TGCGCCAGCAGCCGGACAGGGGGCGGGGAGACCCAGTACTTC

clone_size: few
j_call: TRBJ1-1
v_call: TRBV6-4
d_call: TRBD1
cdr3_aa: CASRGDRGALQAFF
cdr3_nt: TGTGCCAGCAGGGGGGACAGGGGCGCCCTTCAAGCTTTCTTT

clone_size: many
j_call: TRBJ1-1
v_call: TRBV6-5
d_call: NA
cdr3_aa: CASSYSMGWDQNTEAFF
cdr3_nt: TGTGCCAGCAGTTACTCCATGGGGTGGGATCAGAACACTGAAGCTTTCTTT

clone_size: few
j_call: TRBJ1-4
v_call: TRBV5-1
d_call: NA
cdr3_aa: CASSPQATNEKLFF
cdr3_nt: TGCGCCAGCAGCCCTCAAGCAACTAATGAAAAACTGTTTTTT

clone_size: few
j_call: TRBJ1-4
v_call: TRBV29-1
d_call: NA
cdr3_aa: CSVEDNIGEKLFF
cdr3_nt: TGCAGCGTTGAGGACAATATAGGGGAAAAACTGTTTTTT

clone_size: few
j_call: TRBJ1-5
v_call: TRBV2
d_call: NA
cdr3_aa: CASRSGINNQPQHF
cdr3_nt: TGTGCCAGCAGATCAGGGATTAACAATCAGCCCCAGCATTTT

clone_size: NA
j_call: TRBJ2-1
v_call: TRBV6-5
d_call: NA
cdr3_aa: CASSYGLLGYYNEQFF
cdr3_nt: TGTGCCAGCAGTTACGGGCTTCTTGGATATTACAATGAGCAGTTCTTC

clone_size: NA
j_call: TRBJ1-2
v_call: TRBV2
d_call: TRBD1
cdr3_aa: CASREIGQGSGYTF
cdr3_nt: TGTGCCAGCAGGGAGATCGGACAGGGGAGCGGCTACACCTTC

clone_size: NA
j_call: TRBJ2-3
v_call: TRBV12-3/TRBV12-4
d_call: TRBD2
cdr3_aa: CASSPGGRTSTDTQYF
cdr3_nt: TGTGCCAGCAGTCCGGGGGGACGGACTAGCACAGATACGCAGTATTTT

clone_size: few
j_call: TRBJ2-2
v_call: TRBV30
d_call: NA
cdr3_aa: CAWRQRTSSGELFF
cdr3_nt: TGTGCCTGGAGGCAGAGAACTAGCTCCGGGGAGCTGTTTTTT

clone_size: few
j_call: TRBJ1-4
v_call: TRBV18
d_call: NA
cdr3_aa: CASSPQGWREKLFF
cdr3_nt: TGTGCCAGCTCACCACAGGGATGGAGGGAAAAACTGTTTTTT

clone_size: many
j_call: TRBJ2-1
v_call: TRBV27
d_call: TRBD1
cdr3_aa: CASSLSGTGTGLYNEQFF
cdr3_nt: TGTGCCAGCAGTTTATCGGGCACCGGGACAGGGCTCTACAATGAGCAGTTCTTC

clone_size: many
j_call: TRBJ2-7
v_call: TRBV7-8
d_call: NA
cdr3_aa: CASSLPGSYEQYF
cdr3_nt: TGTGCCAGCAGCTTACCAGGCTCCTACGAGCAGTACTTC

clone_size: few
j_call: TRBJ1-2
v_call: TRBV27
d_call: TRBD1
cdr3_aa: CASSPEPGQGLYGYTF
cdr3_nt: TGTGCCAGCAGTCCTGAGCCGGGACAGGGACTCTATGGCTACACCTTC

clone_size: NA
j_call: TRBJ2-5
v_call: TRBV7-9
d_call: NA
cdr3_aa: CASRNRPETQYF
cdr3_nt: TGTGCCAGCAGAAACAGGCCGGAGACCCAGTACTTC

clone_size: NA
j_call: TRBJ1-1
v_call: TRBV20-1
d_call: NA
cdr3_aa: CSGGYHPEAFF
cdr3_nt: TGCAGCGGGGGTTATCACCCTGAAGCTTTCTTT

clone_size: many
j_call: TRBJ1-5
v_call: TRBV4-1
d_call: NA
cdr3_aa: CASSLGHNSNQPQHF
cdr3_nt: TGTGCCAGCAGTTTGGGGCATAATAGCAATCAGCCCCAGCATTTT

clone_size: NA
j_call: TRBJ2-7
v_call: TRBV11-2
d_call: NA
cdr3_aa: CASSLTRGPILGEQYF
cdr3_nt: TGTGCCAGCAGCTTGACCCGGGGGCCTATTCTCGGCGAGCAGTACTTC

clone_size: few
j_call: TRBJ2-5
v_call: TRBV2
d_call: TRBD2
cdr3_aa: CASRLRGGGSQETQYF
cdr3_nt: TGTGCCAGCCGATTACGGGGGGGGGGATCTCAAGAGACCCAGTACTTC

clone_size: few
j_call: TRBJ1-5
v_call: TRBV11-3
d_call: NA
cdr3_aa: CASNRYRYSNQPQHF
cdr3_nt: TGTGCCAGCAATCGTTATCGGTATAGCAATCAGCCCCAGCATTTT

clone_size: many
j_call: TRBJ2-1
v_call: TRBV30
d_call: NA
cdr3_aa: CAWSLGRGRFF
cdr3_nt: TGTGCCTGGTCCCTCGGGAGAGGCCGGTTCTTC

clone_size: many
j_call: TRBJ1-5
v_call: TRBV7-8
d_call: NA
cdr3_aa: CASSLGTIEQPQHF
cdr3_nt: TGTGCCAGCAGCTTAGGGACAATCGAGCAGCCCCAGCATTTT

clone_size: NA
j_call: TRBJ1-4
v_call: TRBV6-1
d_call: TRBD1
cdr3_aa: CASSATGGAEKLFF
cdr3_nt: TGTGCCAGCAGCGCTACAGGGGGTGCTGAAAAACTGTTTTTT

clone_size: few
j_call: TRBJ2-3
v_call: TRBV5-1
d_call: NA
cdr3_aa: CATGWDTSGDTQYF
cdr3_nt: TGCGCCACAGGTTGGGACACCTCCGGGGATACGCAGTATTTT

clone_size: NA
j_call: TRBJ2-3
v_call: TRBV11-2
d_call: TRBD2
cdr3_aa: CASSSDLLAGGTDTQYF
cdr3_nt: TGTGCCAGCAGCTCCGACCTTCTAGCGGGGGGCACAGATACGCAGTATTTT

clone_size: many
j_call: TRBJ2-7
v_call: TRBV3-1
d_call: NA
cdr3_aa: CASSPGAGEQYF
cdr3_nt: TGTGCCAGCAGCCCCGGGGCCGGGGAGCAGTACTTC

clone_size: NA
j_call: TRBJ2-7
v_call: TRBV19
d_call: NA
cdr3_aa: CASSEQAGDEQYF
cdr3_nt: TGTGCCAGTAGTGAGCAAGCGGGTGACGAGCAGTACTTC

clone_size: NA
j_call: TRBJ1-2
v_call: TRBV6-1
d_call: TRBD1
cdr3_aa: CASNGQVFDGYTF
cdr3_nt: TGTGCCAGCAATGGACAGGTGTTCGATGGCTACACCTTC

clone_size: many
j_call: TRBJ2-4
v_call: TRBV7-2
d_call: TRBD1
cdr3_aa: CASSLALDRGWNIQYF
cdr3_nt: TGTGCCAGCAGCTTAGCGCTTGACAGGGGATGGAACATTCAGTACTTC

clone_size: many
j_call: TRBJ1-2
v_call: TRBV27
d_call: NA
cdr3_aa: CASSLSYLGYTF
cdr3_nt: TGTGCCAGCAGTTTATCCTACTTGGGCTACACCTTC

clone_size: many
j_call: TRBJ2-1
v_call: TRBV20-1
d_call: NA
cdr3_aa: CSARASPTNEQFF
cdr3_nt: TGCAGTGCTAGAGCGAGTCCGACCAATGAGCAGTTCTTC

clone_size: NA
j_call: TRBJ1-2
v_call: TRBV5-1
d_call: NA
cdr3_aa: CASSQRGIRYGCTF
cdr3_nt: TGCGCCAGCAGCCAAAGGGGTATTAGGTATGGCTGCACCTTC

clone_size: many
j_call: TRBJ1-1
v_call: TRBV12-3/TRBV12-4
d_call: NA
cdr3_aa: CASSLRTGGATEAFF
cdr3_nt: TGTGCCAGCAGTTTACGGACTGGGGGGGCGACTGAAGCTTTCTTT

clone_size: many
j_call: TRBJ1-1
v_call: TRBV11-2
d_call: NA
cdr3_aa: CASREAGTKNTEAFF
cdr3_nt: TGTGCCAGCAGAGAGGCAGGGACAAAAAACACTGAAGCTTTCTTT

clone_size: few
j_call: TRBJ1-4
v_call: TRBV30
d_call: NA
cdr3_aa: CAWSQRANEKLFF
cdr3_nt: TGTGCCTGGTCTCAGAGGGCTAATGAAAAACTGTTTTTT

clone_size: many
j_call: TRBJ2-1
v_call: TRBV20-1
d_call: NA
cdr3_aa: CSARDMRDNEQFF
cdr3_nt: TGCAGTGCTAGAGATATGCGCGACAATGAGCAGTTCTTC

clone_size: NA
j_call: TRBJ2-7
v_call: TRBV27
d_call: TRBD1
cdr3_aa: CASSLTGTGYHEQYF
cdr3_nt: TGTGCCAGCAGCCTCACCGGGACAGGGTACCACGAGCAGTACTTC

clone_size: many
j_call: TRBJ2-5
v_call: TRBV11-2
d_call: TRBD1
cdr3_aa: CASSSTGFQETQYF
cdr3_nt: TGTGCCAGCAGCTCGACAGGGTTCCAAGAGACCCAGTACTTC

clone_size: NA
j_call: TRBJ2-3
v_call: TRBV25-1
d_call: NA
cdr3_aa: CASSEESWQYTDTQYF
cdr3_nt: TGTGCCAGCAGTGAAGAGTCTTGGCAGTACACAGATACGCAGTATTTT

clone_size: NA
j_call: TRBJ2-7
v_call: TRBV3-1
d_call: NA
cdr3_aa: CASSSDRFSYEQYF
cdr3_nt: TGTGCCAGCAGCTCCGACAGGTTCTCCTACGAGCAGTACTTC

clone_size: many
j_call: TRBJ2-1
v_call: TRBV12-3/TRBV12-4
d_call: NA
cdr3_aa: CASTKDGRDEQFF
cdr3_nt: TGTGCCAGCACCAAGGACGGAAGAGATGAGCAGTTCTTC

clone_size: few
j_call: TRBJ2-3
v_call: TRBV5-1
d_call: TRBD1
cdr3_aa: CASRSDRERQYF
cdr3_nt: TGCGCCAGCAGGTCCGACAGGGAAAGGCAGTATTTT

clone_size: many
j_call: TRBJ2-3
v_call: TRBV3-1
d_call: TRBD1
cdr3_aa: CASSQSLWTGADTQYF
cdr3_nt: TGTGCCAGCAGCCAGAGTCTTTGGACAGGGGCAGATACGCAGTATTTT

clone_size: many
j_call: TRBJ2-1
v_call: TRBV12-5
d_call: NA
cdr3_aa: CASVLGNYNEQFF
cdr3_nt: TGTGCTAGTGTTCTGGGCAATTACAATGAGCAGTTCTTC

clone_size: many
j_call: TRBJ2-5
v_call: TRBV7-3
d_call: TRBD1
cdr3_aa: CASSDPDRGLVGETQYF
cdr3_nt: TGTGCCAGCAGCGACCCGGACAGGGGGCTGGTAGGAGAGACCCAGTACTTC

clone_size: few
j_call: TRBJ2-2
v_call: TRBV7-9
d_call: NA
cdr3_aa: CASSDPSGELFF
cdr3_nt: TGTGCCAGCAGCGACCCCTCCGGGGAGCTGTTTTTT